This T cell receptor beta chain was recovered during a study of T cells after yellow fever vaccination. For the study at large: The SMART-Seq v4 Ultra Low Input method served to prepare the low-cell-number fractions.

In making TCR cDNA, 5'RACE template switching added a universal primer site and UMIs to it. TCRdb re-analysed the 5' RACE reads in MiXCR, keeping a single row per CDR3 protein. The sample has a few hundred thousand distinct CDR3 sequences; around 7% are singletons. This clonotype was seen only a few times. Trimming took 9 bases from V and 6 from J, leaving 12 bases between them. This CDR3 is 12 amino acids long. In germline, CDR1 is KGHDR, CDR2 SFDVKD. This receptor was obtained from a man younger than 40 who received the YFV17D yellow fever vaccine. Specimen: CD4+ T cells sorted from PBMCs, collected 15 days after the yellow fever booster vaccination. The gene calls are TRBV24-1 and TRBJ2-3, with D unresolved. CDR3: CATADRLDTQYF. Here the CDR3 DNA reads TGTGCCACCGCGGACCGCCTGGATACGCAGTATTTT.